This is a list of T cell receptor beta chains from one sample in a study of OX40 agonist ivuxolimab in advanced cancers. Assay: immunoSEQ multiplex PCR; the TCRdb copy retains only in-frame clones and omits some. The sample has 80,000 to 100,000 clones; 86% are singletons. The sequencing here drew on CD4+ or CD8+ T cells sorted from blood, taken in a trial of the OX40 agonist ivuxolimab. These receptors were collected from an adult with an advanced solid tumor such as melanoma, head and neck, liver or kidney cancer. CDR3s include the opening cysteine and the closing phenylalanine or tryptophan. The D gene is left open where the match is weak. Clone size appears in some rows only: once, few, many, or a class for an expanded clone.

TRBJ1-4 | - | - | 13 | TRBV2 | TGTGCCAGCAGTGAGCGCAGGGCTGAAAAACTGTTTTTT | CASSERRAEKLFF
TRBJ2-5 | - | - | 14 | TRBV11-3 | TGTGCCAGCAGCTTTGAGGGACTTCGGGAGACCCAGTACTTC | CASSFEGLRETQYF
TRBJ1-2 | - | - | 14 | TRBV19 | TGTGCCAGTAGTCCTGGTGACAGTGCACGGGGCTACACCTTC | CASSPGDSARGYTF
TRBJ1-2 | - | few | 14 | TRBV27 | TGTGCCAGCAGTTTATCCGACGGAGGATATGGCTACACCTTC | CASSLSDGGYGYTF
TRBJ2-5 | - | - | 11 | TRBV7-9 | TGTGCCAGCAGCCCGAAAGAGACCCAGTACTTC | CASSPKETQYF
TRBJ2-7 | TRBD1 | - | 15 | TRBV18 | TGTGCCAGCTCACTCGGGACAGGGGAGTCCTACGAGCAGTACTTC | CASSLGTGESYEQYF
TRBJ1-1 | TRBD1 | - | 14 | TRBV11-2 | TGTGCCAGCAGGGCAGGGGGCGTAGGCACTGAAGCTTTCTTT | CASRAGGVGTEAFF
TRBJ2-7 | - | - | 13 | TRBV19 | TGTGCCAGTAGTCGGGCTCAGTCCTACGAGCAGTACTTC | CASSRAQSYEQYF
TRBJ2-3 | TRBD2 | once | 18 | TRBV19 | TGTGCCAGTAGTATAAGGGGCCCTCTAGCGGAGTACACAGATACGCAGTATTTT | CASSIRGPLAEYTDTQYF
TRBJ1-5 | - | - | 13 | TRBV19 | TGTGCCAGTAGTTTCTATGAAGGTCAGCCCCAGCATTTT | CASSFYEGQPQHF
TRBJ1-1 | - | - | 15 | TRBV7-6 | TGTGCCAGCAGCTTAGGACGCACATCGACCACTGAAGCTTTCTTT | CASSLGRTSTTEAFF
TRBJ1-2 | - | - | 16 | TRBV7-2 | TGTGCCAGCAGCTTATTATCAGGGCTCGCTAACTATGGCTACACCTTC | CASSLLSGLANYGYTF
TRBJ1-1 | - | - | 13 | TRBV2 | TGTGCCAGCACTCCAGTAGTGAACACTGAAGCTTTCTTT | CASTPVVNTEAFF
TRBJ2-7 | TRBD1 | large | 15 | TRBV9 | TGTGCCAGCAGCCCCTTAGGGACAGACCGTAACGAGCAGTACTTC | CASSPLGTDRNEQYF
TRBJ1-2 | - | - | 15 | TRBV7-9 | TGTGCCAGCAGCCCGTCGACAGTTAAATCCTATGGCTACACCTTC | CASSPSTVKSYGYTF
TRBJ1-5 | - | few | 16 | TRBV12-5 | TGTGCTAGTGGTTTAAGATCGGAGGGAACTAATCAGCCCCAGCATTTT | CASGLRSEGTNQPQHF
TRBJ2-7 | - | - | 15 | TRBV5-1 | TGCGCCAGCAGTTTTACGTCTTCGAGCTCCTACGAGCAGTACTTC | CASSFTSSSSYEQYF
TRBJ2-7 | - | once | 20 | TRBV4-3 | TGCGCCAGCAGCCAGCAAAGGGTACTAGGTACTACGTCAGGTTCCGTAGAGCAGTACTTC | CASSQQRVLGTTSGSVEQYF
TRBJ1-3 | - | few | 17 | TRBV19 | TGTGCCAGTAGAGAGCTTCAGGGACGGGGCTCTGGAAACACCATATATTTT | CASRELQGRGSGNTIYF
TRBJ1-1 | TRBD1 | - | 17 | TRBV5-1 | TGCGCCAGCAGCCTTGTGGGAGGGACAGTCACGAACACTGAAGCTTTCTTT | CASSLVGGTVTNTEAFF